The clone carrying this TCR beta chain was recorded a few times. The source material, RNA transcripts, was used to amplify TCR beta CDR3 regions. The HTBI primer set drove a first-round RT-PCR of the TCR CDR3. MiXCR, run by TCRdb on the multiplex PCR reads, gives a single entry per CDR3 protein. This sample has 300,000 to 450,000 distinct CDR3 sequences, with approximately 15% found just once. CDR3 length: 17 amino acids. Between the trimmed V and J ends, which lost 3 bases and 0 bases, there was a span of 16 bases. Germline CDR1 and CDR2: KGHSH and LQKENI. These data belong to a study of T cells in Graves' hyperthyroidism and ophthalmopathy. Newly diagnosed hyperthyroidism patients aged 18 to 65 years had disease lasting under 2 months. The authors obtained PBMCs from 10 ml of fresh peripheral blood.

The specimen sequenced was blood. The chain employs TRBV18 and TRBJ2-3; D gene ambiguous. This TCR was sampled from a young woman with Graves' hyperthyroidism that later progressed to Graves' ophthalmopathy. The CDR3 loop is CASSPGAAIGSTDTQYF. The CDR3 coding sequence is TGTGCCAGCTCACCTGGTGCGGCAATAGGGAGCACAGATACGCAGTATTTT.